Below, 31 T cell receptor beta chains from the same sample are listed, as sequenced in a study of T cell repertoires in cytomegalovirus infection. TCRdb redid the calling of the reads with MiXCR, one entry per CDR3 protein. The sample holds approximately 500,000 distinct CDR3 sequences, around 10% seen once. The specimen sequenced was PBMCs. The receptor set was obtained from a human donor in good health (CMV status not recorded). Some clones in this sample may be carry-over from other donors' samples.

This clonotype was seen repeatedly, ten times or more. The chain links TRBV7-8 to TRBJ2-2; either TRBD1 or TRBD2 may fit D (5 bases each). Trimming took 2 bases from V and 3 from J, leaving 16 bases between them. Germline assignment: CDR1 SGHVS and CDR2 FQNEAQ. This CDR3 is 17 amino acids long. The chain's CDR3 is CASSLNHWDVDTGELFF. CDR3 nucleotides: TGTGCCAGCAGCTTAAACCACTGGGACGTGGACACCGGGGAGCTGTTTTTT.

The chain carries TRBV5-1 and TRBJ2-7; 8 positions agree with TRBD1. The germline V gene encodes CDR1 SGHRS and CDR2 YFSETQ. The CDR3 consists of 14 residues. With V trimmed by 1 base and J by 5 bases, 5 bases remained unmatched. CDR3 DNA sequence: TGCGCCAGCAGCTTGTCACAGGGGGGCAACGAGCAGTACTTC. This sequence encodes CASSLSQGGNEQYF. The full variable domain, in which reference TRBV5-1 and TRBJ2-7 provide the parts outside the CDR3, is KAGVTQTPRYLIKTRGQQVTLSCSPISGHRSVSWYQQTPGQGLQFLFEYFSETQRNKGNFPGRFSGRQFSNSRSEMNVSTLELGDSALYLCASSLSQGGNEQYFGPGTRLTVT.

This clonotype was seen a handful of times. The CDR3: CASSMGTTEKLFF. In nucleotides, the CDR3 is TGTGCCAGTAGTATGGGGACAACAGAAAAACTGTTTTTT. This sequence joins TRBV19 and TRBJ1-4; perhaps TRBD1 as D (6 bases). Trimming shortened V by 3 bases and J by 8 bases, and 10 bases separated the two germline ends. The CDR3 runs 13 residues. CDR1 LNHDA and CDR2 SQIVND come from the germline V gene (reference sequence). Complete variable domain (other parts from reference TRBV19 and TRBJ1-4): DGGITQSPKYLFRKEGQNVTLSCEQNLNHDAMYWYRQDPGQGLRLIYYSQIVNDFQKGDIAEGYSVSREKKESFPLTVTSAQKNPTAFYLCASSMGTTEKLFFGSGTQLSVL.

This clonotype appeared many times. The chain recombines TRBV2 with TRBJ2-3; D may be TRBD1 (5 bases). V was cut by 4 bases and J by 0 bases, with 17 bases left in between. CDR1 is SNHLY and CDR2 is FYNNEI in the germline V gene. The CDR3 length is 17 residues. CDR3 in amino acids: CASSVEQGWVSTDTQYF. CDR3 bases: TGTGCCAGCAGTGTGGAGCAGGGATGGGTGAGCACAGATACGCAGTATTTT.

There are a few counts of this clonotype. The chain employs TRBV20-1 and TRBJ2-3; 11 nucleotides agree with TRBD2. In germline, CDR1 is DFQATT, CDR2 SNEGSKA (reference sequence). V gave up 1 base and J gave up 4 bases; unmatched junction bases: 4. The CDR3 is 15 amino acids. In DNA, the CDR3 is TGCAGTGCTAGAGCTAGCGGGAGGCTCGCAGATACGCAGTATTTT. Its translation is CSARASGRLADTQYF.

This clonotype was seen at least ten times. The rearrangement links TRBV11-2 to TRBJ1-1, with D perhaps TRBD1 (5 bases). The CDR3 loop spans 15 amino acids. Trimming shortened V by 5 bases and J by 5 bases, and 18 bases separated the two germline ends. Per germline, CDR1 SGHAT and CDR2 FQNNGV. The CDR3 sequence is CASSHIGGERTEAFF. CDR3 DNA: TGTGCCAGCAGCCACATCGGGGGGGAGAGGACTGAAGCTTTCTTT.

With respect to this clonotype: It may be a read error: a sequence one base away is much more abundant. CDR3 DNA: TGTGCCAGCAGCTCCCTCCAGCGGGGGCTGGCAGATGCGCAGTATTTT. Its protein product is CASSSLQRGLADAQYF. The rearrangement links TRBV11-2 to TRBJ2-3; the match to TRBD2 covers 8 bases. The CDR3 consists of 16 residues. Germline V gene sequence: CDR1 SGHAT, CDR2 FQNNGV. The full variable domain, in which reference TRBV11-2 and TRBJ2-3 provide the parts outside the CDR3, is EAGVAQSPRYKIIEKRQSVAFWCNPISGHATLYWYQQILGQGPKLLIQFQNNGVVDDSQLPKDRFSAERLKGVDSTLKIQPAKLEDSAVYLCASSSLQRGLADAQYFGPGTRLTVL.

The CDR3 sequence: CASSYSGNNQPQHF. DNA for the CDR3: TGTGCCAGCAGTTACTCAGGGAACAATCAGCCCCAGCATTTT. J is TRBJ1-5 and V is TRBV6-5; no definite D call. This CDR3 is built from 14 residues. CDR1 and CDR2 (germline): MNHEY, SVGAGI. Trimming removed 0 bases from V and 3 bases from J, with 6 bases in between.

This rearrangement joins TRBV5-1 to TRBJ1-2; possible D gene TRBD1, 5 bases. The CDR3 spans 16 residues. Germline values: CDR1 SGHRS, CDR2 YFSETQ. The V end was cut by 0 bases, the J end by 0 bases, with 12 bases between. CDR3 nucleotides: TGCGCCAGCAGCTTGGGTACCGCAGGGTCTAACTATGGCTACACCTTC. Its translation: CASSLGTAGSNYGYTF. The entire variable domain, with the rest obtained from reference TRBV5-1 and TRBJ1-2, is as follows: KAGVTQTPRYLIKTRGQQVTLSCSPISGHRSVSWYQQTPGQGLQFLFEYFSETQRNKGNFPGRFSGRQFSNSRSEMNVSTLELGDSALYLCASSLGTAGSNYGYTFGSGTRLTVV.

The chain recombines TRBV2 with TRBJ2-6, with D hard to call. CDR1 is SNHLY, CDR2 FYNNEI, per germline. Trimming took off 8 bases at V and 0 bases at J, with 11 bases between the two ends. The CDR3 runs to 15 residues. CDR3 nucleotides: TGTGCCAGCTGGGGTCACATCTCTGGGGCCAACGTCCTGACTTTC. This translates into CASWGHISGANVLTF.

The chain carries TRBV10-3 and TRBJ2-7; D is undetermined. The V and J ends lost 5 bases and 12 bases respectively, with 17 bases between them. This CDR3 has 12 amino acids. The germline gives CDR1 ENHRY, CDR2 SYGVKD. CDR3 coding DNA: TGTGCCATCAGTAAACAACCAGGAGAATGGTACTTC. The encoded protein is CAISKQPGEWYF.

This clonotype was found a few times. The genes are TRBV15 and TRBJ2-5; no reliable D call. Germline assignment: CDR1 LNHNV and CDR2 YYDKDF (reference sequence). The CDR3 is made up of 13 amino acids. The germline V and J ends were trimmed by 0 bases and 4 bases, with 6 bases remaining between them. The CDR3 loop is CATSRDVSETQYF. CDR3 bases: TGTGCCACCAGCAGAGACGTATCAGAGACCCAGTACTTC.

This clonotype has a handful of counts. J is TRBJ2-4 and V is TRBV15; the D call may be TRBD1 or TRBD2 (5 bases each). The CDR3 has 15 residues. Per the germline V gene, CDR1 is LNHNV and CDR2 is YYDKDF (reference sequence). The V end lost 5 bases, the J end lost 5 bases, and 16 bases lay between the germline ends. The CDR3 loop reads CATSAQFRDQNIQYF. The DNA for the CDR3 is TGTGCCACCAGCGCTCAATTCCGGGACCAAAACATTCAGTACTTC.

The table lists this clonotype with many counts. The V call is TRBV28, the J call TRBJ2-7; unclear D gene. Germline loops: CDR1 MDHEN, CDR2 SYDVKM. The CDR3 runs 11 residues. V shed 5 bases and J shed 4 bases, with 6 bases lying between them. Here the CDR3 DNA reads TGTGCCAGCAGTGACAAATACGAGCAGTACTTC. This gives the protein CASSDKYEQYF.

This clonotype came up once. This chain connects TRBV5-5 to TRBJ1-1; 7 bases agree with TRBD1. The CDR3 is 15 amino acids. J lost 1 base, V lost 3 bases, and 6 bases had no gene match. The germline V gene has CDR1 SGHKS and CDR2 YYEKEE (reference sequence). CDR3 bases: TGTGCCAGCAGCTGGAGGGACAGAGGGAACACTGAAGCTTTCTTT. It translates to CASSWRDRGNTEAFF.

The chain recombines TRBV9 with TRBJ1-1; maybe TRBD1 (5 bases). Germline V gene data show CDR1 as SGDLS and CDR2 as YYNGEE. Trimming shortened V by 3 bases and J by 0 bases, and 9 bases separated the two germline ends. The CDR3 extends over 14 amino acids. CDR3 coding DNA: TGTGCCAGCAGCGCACAGGTCTTGAACACTGAAGCTTTCTTT. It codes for CASSAQVLNTEAFF.

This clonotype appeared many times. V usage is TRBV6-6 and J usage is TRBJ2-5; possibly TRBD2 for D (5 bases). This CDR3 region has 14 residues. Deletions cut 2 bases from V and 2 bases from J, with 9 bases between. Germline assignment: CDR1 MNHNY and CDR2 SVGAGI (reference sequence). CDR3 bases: TGTGCCAGCAGTTACAGCGGAAAGCAAGAGACCCAGTACTTC. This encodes CASSYSGKQETQYF.

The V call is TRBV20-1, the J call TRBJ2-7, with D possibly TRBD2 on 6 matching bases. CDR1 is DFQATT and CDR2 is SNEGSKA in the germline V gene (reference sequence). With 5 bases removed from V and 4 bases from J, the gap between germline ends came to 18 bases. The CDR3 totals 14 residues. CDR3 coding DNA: TGCAGTGCTCCTGCGAGAGGAGGGTCGTACGAGCAGTACTTC. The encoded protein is CSAPARGGSYEQYF.

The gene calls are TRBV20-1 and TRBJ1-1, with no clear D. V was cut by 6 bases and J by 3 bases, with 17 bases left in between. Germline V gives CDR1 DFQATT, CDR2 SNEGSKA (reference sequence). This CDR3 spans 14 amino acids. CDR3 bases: TGCAGTGCACGCATGACAATCCGCGACACTGAAGCTTTCTTT. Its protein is CSARMTIRDTEAFF.

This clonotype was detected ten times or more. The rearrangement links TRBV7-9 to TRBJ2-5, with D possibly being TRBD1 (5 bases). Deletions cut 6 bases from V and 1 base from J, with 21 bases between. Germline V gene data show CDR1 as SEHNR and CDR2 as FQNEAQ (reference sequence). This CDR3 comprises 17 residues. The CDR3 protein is CASSYNPLHRSQETQYF. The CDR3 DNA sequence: TGTGCCAGCAGTTATAACCCTCTCCACAGGAGCCAAGAGACCCAGTACTTC.

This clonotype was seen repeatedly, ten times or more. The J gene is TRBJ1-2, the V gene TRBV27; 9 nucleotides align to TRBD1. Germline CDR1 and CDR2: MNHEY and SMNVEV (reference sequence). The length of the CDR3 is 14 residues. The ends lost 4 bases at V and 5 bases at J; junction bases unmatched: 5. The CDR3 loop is CASSYGTGLYGYTF. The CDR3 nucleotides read TGTGCCAGCAGTTACGGGACAGGGCTATATGGCTACACCTTC.

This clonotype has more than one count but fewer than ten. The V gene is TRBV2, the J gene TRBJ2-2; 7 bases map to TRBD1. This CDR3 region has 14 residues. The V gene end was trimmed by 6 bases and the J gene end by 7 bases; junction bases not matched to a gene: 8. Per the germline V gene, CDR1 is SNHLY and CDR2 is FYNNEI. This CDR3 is CASRRQGEGGELFF. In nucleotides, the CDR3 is TGTGCCAGCAGACGTCAGGGGGAAGGCGGGGAGCTGTTTTTT. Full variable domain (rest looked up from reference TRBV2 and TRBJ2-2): EPEVTQTPSHQVTQMGQEVILRCVPISNHLYFYWYRQILGQKVEFLVSFYNNEISEKSEIFDDQFSVERPDGSNFTLKIRSTKLEDSAMYFCASRRQGEGGELFFGEGSRLTVL.

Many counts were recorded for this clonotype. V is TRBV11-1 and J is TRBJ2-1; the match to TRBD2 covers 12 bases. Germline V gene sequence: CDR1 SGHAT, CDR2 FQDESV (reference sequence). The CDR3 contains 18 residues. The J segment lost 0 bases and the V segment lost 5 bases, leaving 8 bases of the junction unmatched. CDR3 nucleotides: TGTGCCAGCAGCCTAGGACTAGCGGGGACCAGCTCCTACAATGAGCAGTTCTTC. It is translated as CASSLGLAGTSSYNEQFF.

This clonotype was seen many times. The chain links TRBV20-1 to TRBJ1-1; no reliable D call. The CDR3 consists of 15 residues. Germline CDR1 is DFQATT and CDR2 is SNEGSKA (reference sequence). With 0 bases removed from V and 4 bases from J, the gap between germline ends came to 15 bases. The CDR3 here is CSARDGKAIGTEAFF. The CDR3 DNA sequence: TGCAGTGCTAGAGATGGAAAGGCCATAGGCACTGAAGCTTTCTTT.

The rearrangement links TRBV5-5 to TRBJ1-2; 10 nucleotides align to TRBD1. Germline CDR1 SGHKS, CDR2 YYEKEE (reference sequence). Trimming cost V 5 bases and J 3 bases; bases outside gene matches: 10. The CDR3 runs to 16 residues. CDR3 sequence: CASRYPGQGLDYGYTF. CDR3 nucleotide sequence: TGTGCCAGCAGATACCCGGGACAGGGGTTGGACTATGGCTACACCTTC.

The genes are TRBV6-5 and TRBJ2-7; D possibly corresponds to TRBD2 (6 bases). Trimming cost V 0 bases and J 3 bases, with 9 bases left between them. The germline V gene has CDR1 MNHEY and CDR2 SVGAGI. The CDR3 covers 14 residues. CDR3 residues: CASSYSLANYEQYF. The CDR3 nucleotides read TGTGCCAGCAGTTACTCCCTAGCGAACTACGAGCAGTACTTC.

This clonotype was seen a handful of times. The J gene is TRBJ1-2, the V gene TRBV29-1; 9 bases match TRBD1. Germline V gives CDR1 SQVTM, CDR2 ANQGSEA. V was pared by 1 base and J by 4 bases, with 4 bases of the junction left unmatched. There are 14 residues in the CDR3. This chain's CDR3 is CSVEVGQGAYGYTF. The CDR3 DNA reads TGCAGCGTTGAAGTGGGACAGGGAGCCTATGGCTACACCTTC.

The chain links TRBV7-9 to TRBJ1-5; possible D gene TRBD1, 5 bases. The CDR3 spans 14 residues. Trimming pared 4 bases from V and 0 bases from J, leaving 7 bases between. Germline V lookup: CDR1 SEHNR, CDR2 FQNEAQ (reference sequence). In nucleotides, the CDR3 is TGTGCCAGCAGCTGGGACTATAGCAATCAGCCCCAGCATTTT. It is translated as CASSWDYSNQPQHF.

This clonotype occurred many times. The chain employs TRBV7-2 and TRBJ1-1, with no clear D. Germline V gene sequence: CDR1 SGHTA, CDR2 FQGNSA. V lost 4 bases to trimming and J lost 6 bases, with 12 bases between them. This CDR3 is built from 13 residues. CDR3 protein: CASSSQSWAEAFF. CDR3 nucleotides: TGTGCCAGCAGCTCGCAATCGTGGGCTGAAGCTTTCTTT. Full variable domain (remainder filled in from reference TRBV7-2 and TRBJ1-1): GAGVSQSPSNKVTEKGKDVELRCDPISGHTALYWYRQSLGQGLEFLIYFQGNSAPDKSGLPSDRFSAERTGGSVSTLTIQRTQQEDSAVYLCASSSQSWAEAFFGQGTRLTVV.

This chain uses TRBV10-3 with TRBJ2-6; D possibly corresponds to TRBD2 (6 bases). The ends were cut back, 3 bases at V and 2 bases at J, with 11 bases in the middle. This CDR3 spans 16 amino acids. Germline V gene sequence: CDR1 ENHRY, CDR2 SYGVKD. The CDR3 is CAISDGEAAGANVLTF. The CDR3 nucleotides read TGTGCCATCAGTGACGGGGAGGCAGCTGGGGCCAACGTCCTGACTTTC.

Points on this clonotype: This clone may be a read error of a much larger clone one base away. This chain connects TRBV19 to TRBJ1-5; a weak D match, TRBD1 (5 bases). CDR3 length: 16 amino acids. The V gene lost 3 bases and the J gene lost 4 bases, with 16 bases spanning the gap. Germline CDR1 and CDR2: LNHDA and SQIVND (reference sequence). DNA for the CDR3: TGTGCCAGTAGTATCTCGGTGGGGGGGTGGAATCAGCCCCAGCATTTT. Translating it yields CASSISVGGWNQPQHF.